The 25 T cell receptor beta chains listed next were all sequenced from one sample in a study of blood T cell repertoires in COVID-19. TCRdb keeps only in-frame clones here, not all; method: immunoSEQ multiplex PCR. The sample holds under 200,000 clones, 88% seen once. The sample taken for sequencing was peripheral blood. The receptors derive from a young man with active or convalescent COVID-19.

This chain joins TRBV19 and TRBJ1-6; TRBD1 matches at 7 bases. The CDR3 loop spans 15 amino acids. V shed 4 bases and J 7 bases; nucleotides not matched to a gene: 7. Germline CDR1 LNHDA, CDR2 SQIVND (reference sequence). This CDR3 reads CASSTTGDRNSPLHF. As DNA, the CDR3 is TGTGCCAGTAGTACAACAGGGGATCGGAATTCACCCCTCCACTTT.

V is TRBV12-3 or TRBV12-4 and J is TRBJ1-5; D remains ambiguous. The ends were cut back, 0 bases at V and 5 bases at J, with 5 bases in the middle. This CDR3 is built from 13 residues. CDR3 amino acids: CASSLAYDQPQHF. The CDR3, as DNA: TGTGCCAGCAGTTTAGCCTACGATCAGCCCCAGCATTTT.

The gene calls are TRBV19 and TRBJ1-3; D might be TRBD1 (6 bases). The germline V gene has CDR1 LNHDA and CDR2 SQIVND (reference sequence). CDR3 length equals 15 residues. V lost 4 bases to trimming and J lost 2 bases, with 12 bases between them. The CDR3 DNA reads as TGTGCCAGTAGTACCACGACAGGTCCTGGAAACACCATATATTTT. The encoded protein is CASSTTTGPGNTIYF.

The chain employs TRBV14 and TRBJ2-1; 9 positions agree with TRBD1. Unmatched junction bases numbered 9, after V lost 1 base and J lost 8 bases. CDR1 and CDR2 (germline): SGHDN, FVKESK. The CDR3 is 16 residues long. This CDR3 reads CASSQAGQGYMYEQFF. CDR3 in DNA: TGTGCCAGCAGCCAAGCGGGACAGGGTTATATGTATGAGCAGTTCTTC.

This clone has only one observation. The V and J genes are TRBV27 and TRBJ1-1, with D possibly being TRBD1 (5 bases). Trimming shortened V by 7 bases and J by 5 bases, and 17 bases separated the two germline ends. CDR1 is MNHEY and CDR2 is SMNVEV in the germline V gene (reference sequence). The CDR3 has 14 residues. CDR3 amino acids: CASTHVGGRTEAFF. CDR3 DNA: TGTGCCAGCACCCATGTGGGGGGGAGGACTGAAGCTTTCTTT.

This chain uses TRBV14 with TRBJ2-1; a possible D gene is TRBD1 (6 bases). The CDR3 spans 17 residues. Germline V gene sequence: CDR1 SGHDN, CDR2 FVKESK. V was trimmed by 1 base and J by 0 bases, leaving 13 bases between them. CDR3 loop: CASSQGTGLSSYNEQFF. CDR3 sequence (DNA): TGTGCCAGCAGCCAAGGTACAGGGCTCAGCTCCTACAATGAGCAGTTCTTC.

V is TRBV30 and J is TRBJ1-3; D is possibly TRBD1 (5 bases). The V end lost 1 base, the J end lost 1 base, and 14 bases lay between the germline ends. Germline V gene sequence: CDR1 GTSNPN, CDR2 SVGIG (reference sequence). CDR3 length: 16 amino acids. The CDR3 region is CAWSDTQVSSGNTIYF. The DNA of the CDR3 is TGTGCCTGGAGTGACACACAGGTGTCGTCTGGAAACACCATATATTTT.

This CDR3 reads CASSLAAPRADTQYF. The DNA of the CDR3 is TGTGCCAGCAGCTTGGCGGCTCCACGAGCAGATACGCAGTATTTT. This sequence joins TRBV7-2 and TRBJ2-3, with D uncertain. The V end was cut by 3 bases, the J end by 4 bases, with 14 bases between. Germline V gene sequence: CDR1 SGHTA, CDR2 FQGNSA. The CDR3 extends over 15 amino acids.

V and J are TRBV11-2 and TRBJ2-7; maybe TRBD1 (5 bases). Looked up from germline, CDR1 is SGHAT and CDR2 is FQNNGV. This CDR3 has 13 residues. V was cut by 1 base and J by 4 bases, with 8 bases left in between. CDR3 amino acids: CASSLGQKYEQYF. In DNA, the CDR3 is TGTGCCAGCAGCTTAGGACAGAAGTACGAGCAGTACTTC.

This chain joins TRBV7-9 and TRBJ2-2, with D perhaps TRBD2 (7 bases). V lost 5 bases and J 2 bases, leaving 18 bases between the germline ends. Per germline, CDR1 SEHNR and CDR2 FQNEAQ (reference sequence). The CDR3 loop spans 17 amino acids. The DNA for the CDR3 is TGTGCCAGCAGCGCCCAAACGGGGGGCCTTAACACCGGGGAGCTGTTTTTT. This translates into CASSAQTGGLNTGELFF.

CDR3 nucleotide sequence: TGTGCCAGCAGCGCCGGGGGACCAAAAGTCGGCTACACCTTC. It is translated as CASSAGGPKVGYTF. V is TRBV9 and J is TRBJ1-2; tentatively, D is TRBD1 (5 bases). Trimming removed 3 bases at V and 8 bases at J, with 17 bases between. CDR1 is SGDLS and CDR2 is YYNGEE in the germline V gene. This CDR3 has 14 amino acids.

CDR3 nucleotide sequence: TGTGCCAGCAAGGGGGCAGGCACTGAAGCTTTCTTT. Protein sequence: CASKGAGTEAFF. The chain employs TRBV6-5 and TRBJ1-1; 7 bases align to TRBD1. This CDR3 spans 12 amino acids. V lost 7 bases to trimming and J lost 4 bases; unmatched junction nucleotides: 3. CDR1 MNHEY and CDR2 SVGAGI come from the germline V gene.

The V and J genes are TRBV7-9 and TRBJ2-3; no clear D. The CDR3 runs 11 residues. V dropped 5 bases and J dropped 4 bases, with 4 bases sitting between them. Germline CDR1 reads SEHNR; CDR2 reads FQNEAQ (reference sequence). In DNA form, the CDR3 reads TGTGCCAGCAGCCGGTCAGATACGCAGTATTTT. Translation gives CASSRSDTQYF.

The rearrangement links TRBV27 to TRBJ2-1, with D perhaps matching TRBD2 (7 bases). Germline lookup yields CDR1 MNHEY and CDR2 SMNVEV (reference sequence). The germline V and J ends were trimmed by 6 bases and 6 bases, with 18 bases remaining between them. The CDR3 length is 15 residues. CDR3 amino acids: CASRIVKGGINEQFF. The CDR3 DNA is TGTGCCAGCAGAATAGTGAAGGGGGGGATCAATGAGCAGTTCTTC.

V and J are TRBV5-6 and TRBJ2-2, with D tentatively TRBD2 (6 bases). Trimming cost V 4 bases and J 2 bases, with 21 bases left between them. The CDR3 covers 18 residues. Germline V gene data show CDR1 as SGHDT and CDR2 as YYEEEE. This CDR3 is CASSPLRTGLRNTGELFF. The CDR3 region has the DNA TGTGCCAGCAGCCCCCTGCGAACGGGACTTCGTAACACCGGGGAGCTGTTTTTT.

The rearrangement joins TRBV19 to TRBJ2-2; 14 bases line up with TRBD2. Germline assignment: CDR1 LNHDA and CDR2 SQIVND (reference sequence). The CDR3 loop spans 18 amino acids. The J segment lost 6 bases and the V segment lost 5 bases, leaving 11 bases of the junction unmatched. CDR3 DNA: TGTGCCAGTAGTCGTCGGGGACTAGCGGGAGTTGTGGCCGGGGAGCTGTTTTTT. This translates into CASSRRGLAGVVAGELFF. The full variable domain, completed using reference TRBV19 and TRBJ2-2, is DGGITQSPKYLFRKEGQNVTLSCEQNLNHDAMYWYRQDPGQGLRLIYYSQIVNDFQKGDIAEGYSVSREKKESFPLTVTSAQKNPTAFYLCASSRRGLAGVVAGELFFGEGSRLTVL.

The gene calls are TRBV11-3 and TRBJ1-1; 7 bases are shared with TRBD1. Germline trimming cut 5 bases from V and 1 base from J; bases unmatched to any gene: 16. There are 18 residues in the CDR3. Germline V lookup: CDR1 SGHNT, CDR2 YENEEA. The DNA for the CDR3 is TGTGCCAGCAGCCCCTCGGACACAGGGGCGAGGAGGAACACTGAAGCTTTCTTT. Its translation is CASSPSDTGARRNTEAFF.

This chain uses TRBV7-6 with TRBJ1-3; the match to TRBD1 covers 7 bases. The CDR3 runs 16 residues. Germline lookup yields CDR1 SGHVS and CDR2 FNYEAQ. Losses at the gene ends were 5 bases for V and 0 bases for J; bases not matched to a gene: 7. The CDR3 nucleotides read TGTGCCAGCAGCCACCGGGACAGCCGCTCTGGAAACACCATATATTTT. It is translated as CASSHRDSRSGNTIYF.

This sequence joins TRBV27 and TRBJ2-5; a possible D gene is TRBD2 (7 bases). The CDR3 spans 15 residues. In germline, CDR1 is MNHEY, CDR2 SMNVEV (reference sequence). V was cut by 1 base and J by 5 bases, with 14 bases left in between. This CDR3 is CASSLFGGAGETQYF. The CDR3 nucleotides are TGTGCCAGCAGTTTATTTGGGGGGGCTGGGGAGACCCAGTACTTC.

The V call is TRBV5-6, the J call TRBJ2-1; perhaps TRBD1 as D (6 bases). This CDR3 region has 14 residues. Trimming stripped 1 base from V and 3 bases from J, with 8 bases between. The germline V gene has CDR1 SGHDT and CDR2 YYEEEE. In nucleotides, the CDR3 is TGTGCCAGCAGCTTGTTACAGGGCTACAATGAGCAGTTCTTC. Its translation is CASSLLQGYNEQFF. Variable domain in full (rest from reference TRBV5-6 and TRBJ2-1): DAGVTQSPTHLIKTRGQQVTLRCSPKSGHDTVSWYQQALGQGPQFIFQYYEEEERQRGNFPDRFSGHQFPNYSSELNVNALLLGDSALYLCASSLLQGYNEQFFGPGTRLTVL.

The gene calls are TRBV3-1 (or the pseudogene TRBV3-2) and TRBJ2-5; 8 positions match TRBD1. Germline CDR1 is LGHDT and CDR2 is YNNKEL (reference sequence). V was clipped by 4 bases and J by 5 bases; unmatched bases: 15. The CDR3 consists of 17 residues. CDR3 sequence reads: CASSRGQARLNFETQYF. For the CDR3, the DNA is TGTGCCAGCAGCCGGGGACAGGCTCGACTTAATTTCGAGACCCAGTACTTC.

J is TRBJ1-2 and V is TRBV6-1; perhaps TRBD1 as D (6 bases). V was pared by 2 bases and J by 4 bases, with 17 bases between. The CDR3 consists of 16 residues. Germline V lookup: CDR1 MNHNS, CDR2 SASEGT. The CDR3: CASSETQANRVYGYTF. CDR3 sequence (DNA): TGTGCCAGCAGTGAAACGCAGGCGAACAGGGTCTATGGCTACACCTTC.

The V and J genes are TRBV19 and TRBJ1-5; no clear D gene. The CDR3 totals 15 residues. V lost 3 bases and J lost 3, with 12 bases in between. Germline V gene sequence: CDR1 LNHDA, CDR2 SQIVND (reference sequence). DNA for the CDR3: TGTGCCAGTAGTATCTTCGAGGGATCCAATCAGCCCCAGCATTTT. It encodes CASSIFEGSNQPQHF.

This chain connects TRBV4-1 to TRBJ2-1; D possibly corresponds to TRBD2 (7 bases). Trimming removed 0 bases from V and 1 base from J, with 13 bases in between. This CDR3 comprises 17 residues. Germline lookup yields CDR1 MGHRA and CDR2 YSYEKL. The CDR3 is CASSQDRRGQSYNEQFF. Written as DNA, the CDR3 is TGCGCCAGCAGCCAAGATCGGCGGGGGCAATCCTACAATGAGCAGTTCTTC.

The rearrangement links TRBV30 to TRBJ1-2; D not certain. The CDR3 consists of 13 residues. The V end lost 2 bases, the J end lost 4 bases, and 11 bases lay between the germline ends. Germline V gene sequence: CDR1 GTSNPN, CDR2 SVGIG (reference sequence). This CDR3 reads CAWSTGIAYGYTF. The CDR3 nucleotides read TGTGCCTGGAGTACGGGTATTGCCTATGGCTACACCTTC. Using reference TRBV30 and TRBJ1-2 for the parts outside the CDR3, the full variable domain is SQTIHQWPATLVQPVGSPLSLECTVEGTSNPNLYWYRQAAGRGLQLLFYSVGIGQISSEVPQNLSASRPQDRQFILSSKKLLLSDSGFYLCAWSTGIAYGYTFGSGTRLTVV.